The sequence of this T cell receptor beta chain was determined in a study of blood T cell repertoires in COVID-19. Generated by immunoSEQ multiplex PCR, the TCRdb table keeps only in-frame clones and is missing some. In the table there are roughly 220,000 clones, roughly 80% of which are singletons. Between the trimmed V and J ends, which lost 4 bases and 9 bases, there was a span of 16 bases. Germline V gene sequence: CDR1 SEHNR, CDR2 FQNEAQ (reference sequence). The CDR3 sequence is 14 residues long. This chain joins TRBV7-9 and TRBJ2-1; possibly TRBD2 for D (5 bases). The sample was PBMCs or T cells enriched from blood (not recorded which). This TCR was recovered from a woman aged 35 to 49 with acute COVID-19. CDR3 sequence (DNA): TGTGCCAGCAGCTACGGGAAAGGTATGGGTGAGCAGTTCTTC. Its protein product is CASSYGKGMGEQFF. Full variable domain (outside the CDR3, taken from reference TRBV7-9 and TRBJ2-1): DTGVSQNPRHKITKRGQNVTFRCDPISEHNRLYWYRQTLGQGPEFLTYFQNEAQLEKSRLLSDRFSAERPKGSFSTLEIQRTEQGDSAMYLCASSYGKGMGEQFFGPGTRLTVL.